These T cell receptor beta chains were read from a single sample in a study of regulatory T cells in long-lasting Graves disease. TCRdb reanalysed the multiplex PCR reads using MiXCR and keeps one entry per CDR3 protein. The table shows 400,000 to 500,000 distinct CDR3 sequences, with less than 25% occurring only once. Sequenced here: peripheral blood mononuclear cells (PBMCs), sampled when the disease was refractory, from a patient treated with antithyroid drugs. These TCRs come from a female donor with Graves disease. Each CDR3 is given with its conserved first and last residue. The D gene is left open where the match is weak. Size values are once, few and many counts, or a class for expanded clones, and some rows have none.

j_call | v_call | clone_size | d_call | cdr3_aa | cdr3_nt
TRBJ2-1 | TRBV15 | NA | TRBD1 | CATSRRGQGVNEQFF | TGTGCCACCAGCCGCAGAGGACAGGGGGTCAATGAGCAGTTCTTC
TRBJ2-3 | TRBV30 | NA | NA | CAWSVSSSTDTQYF | TGTGCCTGGAGTGTGTCCTCTAGCACAGATACGCAGTATTTT
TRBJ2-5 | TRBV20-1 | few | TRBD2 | CSASTSGRASKTQYF | TGCAGTGCTAGTACTAGCGGGAGGGCCAGCAAGACCCAGTACTTC
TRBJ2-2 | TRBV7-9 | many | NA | CASSSPPTGELFF | TGTGCCAGCAGCTCCCCCCCCACCGGGGAGCTGTTTTTT
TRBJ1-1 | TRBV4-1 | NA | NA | CASSHSNTEAFF | TGCGCCAGCAGTCATTCGAACACTGAAGCTTTCTTT
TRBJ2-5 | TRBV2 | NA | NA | CASSELQSQETQYF | TGTGCCAGCAGTGAATTACAGTCCCAAGAGACCCAGTACTTC
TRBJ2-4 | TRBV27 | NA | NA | CASSVTRLTARAF | TGTGCCAGCAGTGTTACCCGATTGACCGCTAGGGCCTTC
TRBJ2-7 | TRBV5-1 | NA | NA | CASGSGLWSDEQYF | TGCGCCAGCGGGTCCGGACTGTGGTCCGACGAGCAGTACTTC
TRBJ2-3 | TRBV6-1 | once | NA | CASPPPGSADTQYF | TGTGCCAGCCCTCCCCCGGGGTCCGCAGATACGCAGTATTTT
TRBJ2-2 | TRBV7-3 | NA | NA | CASSLNRRDAGELFF | TGTGCCAGCAGCCTTAACCGCAGGGACGCCGGGGAGCTGTTTTTT
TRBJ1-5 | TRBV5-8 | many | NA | CASSFAGVVNQPQHF | TGTGCCAGCAGCTTCGCAGGGGTGGTAAATCAGCCCCAGCATTTT
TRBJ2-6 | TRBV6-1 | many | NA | CASSSPLSPGANVLTF | TGTGCCAGCAGTAGCCCCCTAAGCCCCGGGGCCAACGTCCTGACTTTC
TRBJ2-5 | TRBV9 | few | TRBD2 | CASSVRGTSWGETQYF | TGTGCCAGCAGCGTACGGGGGACTAGCTGGGGGGAGACCCAGTACTTC
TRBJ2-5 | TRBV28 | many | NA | CASRLTGETQYF | TGTGCCAGCAGGCTCACGGGGGAGACCCAGTACTTC
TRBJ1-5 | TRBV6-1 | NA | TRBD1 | CASSRQGPRNQPQHF | TGTGCCAGCAGTCGACAGGGCCCACGCAATCAGCCCCAGCATTTT
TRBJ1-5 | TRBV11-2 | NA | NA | CASSLPLSPQHF | TGTGCCAGCAGCCTACCACTTTCGCCCCAGCATTTT
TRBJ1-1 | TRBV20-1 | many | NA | CSASPGRTTEAFF | TGCAGTGCTAGTCCAGGTAGGACCACTGAAGCTTTCTTT
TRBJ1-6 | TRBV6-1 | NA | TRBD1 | CASRNGGQGRYNSPLHF | TGTGCCAGCAGAAACGGCGGACAGGGGCGGTATAATTCACCCCTCCACTTT